The 20 T cell receptor beta chains below were found in one sample sequenced in a study of T cells after yellow fever vaccination. MiXCR, applied by TCRdb to the 5' RACE reads, yields one record per CDR3 protein. The sample records 300,000 or so distinct CDR3 sequences, 10% to 15% being singletons. Specimen: CD4+ T cells sorted from PBMCs, collected 45 days after the yellow fever booster vaccination. The receptors were sampled from a man younger than 40 who received the YFV17D yellow fever vaccine.

This sequence joins TRBV11-2 and TRBJ2-5; TRBD2 matches 15 bases. The V and J ends lost 2 bases and 2 bases, in that order; junction bases with no gene match: 9. Germline V gene data show CDR1 as SGHAT and CDR2 as FQNNGV. The CDR3 length is 19 residues. CDR3 nucleotide sequence: TGTGCCAGCAGCTTAAACCGGGGACTAGCGGGAGGAGGACAAGAGACCCAGTACTTC. This encodes CASSLNRGLAGGGQETQYF.

The V call is TRBV5-1, the J call TRBJ2-7; 7 positions match TRBD2. This CDR3 contains 18 residues. The V gene's germline CDR1 is SGHRS and CDR2 YFSETQ. The V segment lost 5 bases and the J segment 6 bases; nucleotides outside the gene matches: 23. CDR3 DNA: TGCGCCAGCAGACACTCAAGCGGGACCGGTTACGTTTTCGGCGAGCAGTACTTC. The encoded protein is CASRHSSGTGYVFGEQYF.

The chain couples TRBV10-3 to TRBJ2-3, with a tentative D call TRBD2 (7 bases). The CDR3 has 15 amino acids. Germline assignment: CDR1 ENHRY and CDR2 SYGVKD. The V and J ends lost 3 bases and 0 bases respectively, with 10 bases between them. Here the CDR3 DNA reads TGTGCCATCAGTGAAGGGGGGGTTAGCACAGATACGCAGTATTTT. This gives the protein CAISEGGVSTDTQYF.

The chain has TRBV18 and TRBJ2-2, with TRBD1 identical over 7 bases. This CDR3 has 17 amino acids. The J segment lost 3 bases and the V segment lost 0 bases, leaving 7 bases of the junction unmatched. Germline lookup yields CDR1 KGHSH and CDR2 LQKENI. CDR3 residues: CASSPPGTASYTGELFF. CDR3 nucleotides: TGTGCCAGCTCACCACCGGGGACAGCAAGCTACACCGGGGAGCTGTTTTTT.

The chain couples TRBV20-1 to TRBJ2-3; perhaps TRBD2 as D (5 bases). V lost 7 bases and J 0 bases, leaving 8 bases between the germline ends. The germline CDR1 and CDR2 sequences are DFQATT and SNEGSKA (reference sequence). The CDR3 extends over 12 amino acids. As DNA, the CDR3 is TGCAGTGGGACTCGTAGCACAGATACGCAGTATTTT. Protein product: CSGTRSTDTQYF.

This clonotype has ten or more counts. CDR3 DNA: TGCAGTGCTAGGGCGGAGTACCAAGAGACCCAGTACTTC. Residues: CSARAEYQETQYF. V is TRBV20-1 and J is TRBJ2-5; D is ambiguous. Looked up from germline, CDR1 is DFQATT and CDR2 is SNEGSKA (reference sequence). This CDR3 comprises 13 residues. Between the trimmed V and J ends, which lost 3 bases and 0 bases, there was a span of 8 bases.

The chain combines TRBV2 with TRBJ2-7; D is unclear. Germline assignment: CDR1 SNHLY and CDR2 FYNNEI. The length of the CDR3 is 11 residues. V lost 7 bases to trimming and J lost 2 bases, with 6 bases between them. CDR3 coding DNA: TGTGCCAGCATTGCGCCCTACGAGCAGTACTTC. It codes for CASIAPYEQYF.

The gene calls are TRBV6-2 or TRBV6-3 and TRBJ2-5; 8 nucleotides match TRBD2. The CDR3 length is 17 residues. V gave up 6 bases and J gave up 3 bases; unmatched junction bases: 15. The germline V gene encodes CDR1 MNHEY and CDR2 SVGEGT. In DNA form, the CDR3 reads TGTGCCAGCAGGATCCGCGGGGGGCTCATCCTCGAAGAGACCCAGTACTTC. Translated, it gives CASRIRGGLILEETQYF.

This clonotype was detected only a few times. In nucleotides, the CDR3 is TGTGCCAGCAGTTTTTTGGGACTAGATGGTTACGAGCAGTACTTC. Residues: CASSFLGLDGYEQYF. The chain couples TRBV28 to TRBJ2-7, with 8 bases that match TRBD2. Germline loops: CDR1 MDHEN, CDR2 SYDVKM. The CDR3 contains 15 residues. The trim removed 3 bases at V and 4 bases at J, leaving 8 bases unmatched.

In its sample, this clonotype was seen a few times. J is TRBJ1-2 and V is TRBV7-2; 9 bases map to TRBD1. The CDR3 loop spans 15 amino acids. The germline gives CDR1 SGHTA, CDR2 FQGNSA. V dropped 3 bases and J dropped 8; count of bases not matched to a gene: 10. The CDR3 region is CASSFQTGDREGYTF. The CDR3 coding sequence is TGTGCCAGCAGCTTTCAGACTGGGGACAGGGAGGGCTACACCTTC.

V gene TRBV20-1 combines with J gene TRBJ1-6; D unclear. CDR1 is DFQATT, CDR2 SNEGSKA, per germline (reference sequence). There are 13 residues in the CDR3. Deletions cut 3 bases from V and 14 bases from J, with 17 bases between. The CDR3 DNA follows: TGCAGTGCTAGGGACGGAACAGACTTGTCCCTCCACTTT. As protein: CSARDGTDLSLHF.

The CDR3 is CATSRTGGSKTQYF. The CDR3 DNA reads TGTGCCACCAGCAGAACTGGAGGGAGTAAGACCCAGTACTTC. The chain has TRBV15 and TRBJ2-5; tentative D call: TRBD2 (6 bases). This CDR3 has 14 residues. V was cut by 2 bases and J by 6 bases, with 13 bases left in between. Germline CDR1 LNHNV, CDR2 YYDKDF (reference sequence).

The gene calls are TRBV5-1 and TRBJ2-1, with D tentatively TRBD2 (5 bases). Germline-derived CDR1 and CDR2 are SGHRS and YFSETQ. The CDR3 extends over 13 amino acids. Written as DNA, the CDR3 is TGCGCATACCCCAAGGGAGCCTACAATGAGCAGTTCTTC. This gives the protein CAYPKGAYNEQFF. Looking up the rest from reference TRBV5-1 and TRBJ2-1 gives the full variable domain: KAGVTQTPRYLIKTRGQQVTLSCSPISGHRSVSWYQQTPGQGLQFLFEYFSETQRNKGNFPGRFSGRQFSNSRSEMNVSTLELGDSALYLCAYPKGAYNEQFFGPGTRLTVL.

This clonotype was counted only a few times. The V gene is TRBV6-5, the J gene TRBJ1-5; D is possibly TRBD1 (5 bases). CDR1 is MNHEY, CDR2 SVGAGI, per germline. There are 12 residues in the CDR3. With 6 bases removed from V and 6 bases from J, the gap between germline ends came to 9 bases. CDR3 in amino acids: CASRAGGQPQHF. The CDR3, as DNA: TGTGCCAGCAGGGCGGGGGGTCAGCCCCAGCATTTT.

The table lists this clonotype with a few counts. The J gene is TRBJ2-3, the V gene TRBV12-3 or TRBV12-4, with D uncertain. The CDR3 length is 15 residues. The germline V and J ends were trimmed by 3 bases and 3 bases, with 13 bases remaining between them. CDR3: CASSLKPTGTDTQYF. The CDR3 nucleotides read TGTGCCAGCAGTTTGAAGCCAACCGGAACAGATACGCAGTATTTT.

This clonotype was picked up a small number of times. The chain combines TRBV27 with TRBJ1-2; D remains unclear. The CDR3 extends over 14 amino acids. The germline V and J ends were trimmed by 0 bases and 8 bases, with 13 bases remaining between them. Germline V gene data show CDR1 as MNHEY and CDR2 as SMNVEV (reference sequence). In DNA form, the CDR3 reads TGTGCCAGCAGTTTATCTTCAGGAAGGAACGGCTACACCTTC. This translates into CASSLSSGRNGYTF.

This chain uses TRBV6-1 with TRBJ1-6; tentatively, D is TRBD1 (5 bases). Germline CDR1 is MNHNS and CDR2 is SASEGT. The V end was cut by 7 bases, the J end by 8 bases, with 21 bases between. The CDR3 extends over 16 amino acids. The DNA of the CDR3 is TGTGCCAGCACCCAAGGGGCGGGCAGGGCGGATTCACCCCTCCACTTT. It translates to CASTQGAGRADSPLHF.

CDR3 sequence reads: CASSPLGGGWNEQFF. The CDR3 coding sequence is TGTGCCAGCTCACCCCTTGGAGGGGGCTGGAATGAGCAGTTCTTC. The rearrangement uses TRBV18 and TRBJ2-1; maybe TRBD1 (7 bases). V was shortened by 3 bases and J by 7 bases, with 16 bases between the two germline ends. CDR1 and CDR2 from the germline V gene are KGHSH and LQKENI. The CDR3 has 15 residues. The complete variable domain, with remaining parts taken from reference TRBV18 and TRBJ2-1, reads NAGVMQNPRHLVRRRGQEARLRCSPMKGHSHVYWYRQLPEEGLKFMVYLQKENIIDESGMPKERFSAEFPKEGPSILRIQQVVRGDSAAYFCASSPLGGGWNEQFFGPGTRLTVL.

This clonotype was seen a handful of times. This chain uses TRBV5-6 with TRBJ2-3; D remains ambiguous. Trimming took 0 bases from V and 2 from J, leaving 10 bases between them. CDR1 is SGHDT, CDR2 YYEEEE, per germline. The CDR3 is made up of 15 amino acids. CDR3 bases: TGTGCCAGCAGCTTGGCTCGGCGCCCCACAGATACGCAGTATTTT. Translation: CASSLARRPTDTQYF.

V usage is TRBV12-3 or TRBV12-4 and J usage is TRBJ2-1, with D unclear. The V end was cut by 3 bases, the J end by 9 bases, with 6 bases between. The CDR3 sequence is 11 residues long. The CDR3 region has the DNA TGTGCCAGCAGTTTGAACGTTGAGCAGTTCTTC. Encoded protein: CASSLNVEQFF.